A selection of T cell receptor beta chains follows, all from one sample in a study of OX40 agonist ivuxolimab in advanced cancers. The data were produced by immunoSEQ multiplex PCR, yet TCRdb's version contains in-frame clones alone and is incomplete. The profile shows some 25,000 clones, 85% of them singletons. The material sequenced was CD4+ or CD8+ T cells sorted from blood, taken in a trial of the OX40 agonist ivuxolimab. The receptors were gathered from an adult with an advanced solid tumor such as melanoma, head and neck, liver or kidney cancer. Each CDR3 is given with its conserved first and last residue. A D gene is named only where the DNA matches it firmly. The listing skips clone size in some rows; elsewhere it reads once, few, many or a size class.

CDR3 DNA: TGTGCCAGTATCAAAGGGACGGCTAGCAATCAGCCCCAGCATTTT
CDR3 protein: CASIKGTASNQPQHF
clone size: once
J gene: TRBJ1-5
V gene: TRBV19
D gene: NA

CDR3 DNA: TGCGCCAGCAGATGGGTAGGCAATTCACCCCTCCACTTT
CDR3 protein: CASRWVGNSPLHF
clone size: few
J gene: TRBJ1-6
V gene: TRBV5-1
D gene: NA

CDR3 DNA: TGTGCCAGCAGTTTAGGTTTCCCGACTAATGAAAAACTGTTTTTT
CDR3 protein: CASSLGFPTNEKLFF
clone size: NA
J gene: TRBJ1-4
V gene: TRBV27
D gene: NA

CDR3 DNA: TGTGCCAGCAGCCTTCTTTTGGCCCGAGATACTACGCAGTATTTT
CDR3 protein: CASSLLLARDTTQYF
clone size: NA
J gene: TRBJ2-3
V gene: TRBV7-9
D gene: NA

CDR3 DNA: TGTGCCAGCAGTTCCTATAGCGGGAACAACGAGCAGTACTTC
CDR3 protein: CASSSYSGNNEQYF
clone size: NA
J gene: TRBJ2-7
V gene: TRBV6-5
D gene: TRBD2

CDR3 DNA: TGTGCCAGCAGCCGAACCTGGGACAGGGGGCTCTATGGCTACACCTTC
CDR3 protein: CASSRTWDRGLYGYTF
clone size: NA
J gene: TRBJ1-2
V gene: TRBV28
D gene: TRBD1

CDR3 DNA: TGTGCCAGCAGCTTTGGAAACGGTGAAAAACTGTTTTTT
CDR3 protein: CASSFGNGEKLFF
clone size: NA
J gene: TRBJ1-4
V gene: TRBV7-9
D gene: NA

CDR3 DNA: TGTGCCAGCAGCTCGACCTACAATGAGCAGTTCTTC
CDR3 protein: CASSSTYNEQFF
clone size: NA
J gene: TRBJ2-1
V gene: TRBV5-5
D gene: NA

CDR3 DNA: TGTGCCACCAGCACGTACAGGGGTCCCCAAGAGACCCAGTACTTC
CDR3 protein: CATSTYRGPQETQYF
clone size: NA
J gene: TRBJ2-5
V gene: TRBV15
D gene: TRBD1

CDR3 DNA: TGTGCCAGCAGCCTCGGACTAGGGATTGACAATGAGCAGTTCTTC
CDR3 protein: CASSLGLGIDNEQFF
clone size: NA
J gene: TRBJ2-1
V gene: TRBV9
D gene: TRBD2

CDR3 DNA: TGCGCCAGCAGCTTGGTGGTCGGAGCCACTGAAGCTTTCTTT
CDR3 protein: CASSLVVGATEAFF
clone size: once
J gene: TRBJ1-1
V gene: TRBV5-1
D gene: NA

CDR3 DNA: TGTGCCAGTACGATTAGCGGGGGGAATGAGCAGTTCTTC
CDR3 protein: CASTISGGNEQFF
clone size: NA
J gene: TRBJ2-1
V gene: TRBV19
D gene: TRBD2

CDR3 DNA: TGTGCCAGCAGCGTAGCAGGGCTAGCGGCTTACAATGAGCAGTTCTTC
CDR3 protein: CASSVAGLAAYNEQFF
clone size: NA
J gene: TRBJ2-1
V gene: TRBV9
D gene: TRBD2

CDR3 DNA: TGTGCCAGCAGCCTTTTCCCTCGGGGGAGGAGCTCCTACGAGCAGTACTTC
CDR3 protein: CASSLFPRGRSSYEQYF
clone size: NA
J gene: TRBJ2-7
V gene: TRBV11-2
D gene: NA

CDR3 DNA: TGTGCCAGCAGTTTTGGACACGACGAGCAGTACTTC
CDR3 protein: CASSFGHDEQYF
clone size: NA
J gene: TRBJ2-7
V gene: TRBV28
D gene: NA

CDR3 DNA: TGTGCCAGTAGTATACATCCGAAGACGGATTTGAACACTGAAGCTTTCTTT
CDR3 protein: CASSIHPKTDLNTEAFF
clone size: NA
J gene: TRBJ1-1
V gene: TRBV19
D gene: NA

CDR3 DNA: TGTGCCAGCAGCTTTGCGGGAGGGCTCTACGAGCAGTACTTC
CDR3 protein: CASSFAGGLYEQYF
clone size: once
J gene: TRBJ2-7
V gene: TRBV7-9
D gene: TRBD2

CDR3 DNA: TGCGCCAGCAGCCGCCTATCGGGGGTAGGAGAAAAACTGTTTTTT
CDR3 protein: CASSRLSGVGEKLFF
clone size: NA
J gene: TRBJ1-4
V gene: TRBV4-1
D gene: NA

CDR3 DNA: TGCAGCGTTGAATTGGGTGTCGAGCAGTACTTC
CDR3 protein: CSVELGVEQYF
clone size: NA
J gene: TRBJ2-7
V gene: TRBV29-1
D gene: NA

CDR3 DNA: TGCGCCAGCAGCCAAGCCCCCCCCTACGGGATCGGCTACAATGAGCAGCTCTTC
CDR3 protein: CASSQAPPYGIGYNEQLF
clone size: NA
J gene: TRBJ2-1
V gene: TRBV4-1
D gene: NA

CDR3 DNA: TGTGCCATCAGGTTCACGGGGACAGGGGAATTCTATGGCTACACCTTC
CDR3 protein: CAIRFTGTGEFYGYTF
clone size: NA
J gene: TRBJ1-2
V gene: TRBV10-3
D gene: TRBD1

CDR3 DNA: TGTGCCAGCAGTCAGCGAACTAATGAAAAACTGTTTTTT
CDR3 protein: CASSQRTNEKLFF
clone size: NA
J gene: TRBJ1-4
V gene: TRBV27
D gene: NA

CDR3 DNA: TGTGCCAGTAGTGATGACAGTTTTTCCTACAATGAGCAGTTCTTC
CDR3 protein: CASSDDSFSYNEQFF
clone size: NA
J gene: TRBJ2-1
V gene: TRBV19
D gene: NA

CDR3 DNA: TGTGCCAGTAGTATAGGTACAGGGGGAAACAATCAGCCCCAGCATTTT
CDR3 protein: CASSIGTGGNNQPQHF
clone size: NA
J gene: TRBJ1-5
V gene: TRBV19
D gene: TRBD1

CDR3 DNA: TGTGCCAGCAGTTTCAGTGGGGGCTATGGCTACACCTTC
CDR3 protein: CASSFSGGYGYTF
clone size: few
J gene: TRBJ1-2
V gene: TRBV27
D gene: NA

CDR3 DNA: TGTGCCAGCAGCTTGGGTAGGCAGCCCCAGCATTTT
CDR3 protein: CASSLGRQPQHF
clone size: NA
J gene: TRBJ1-5
V gene: TRBV5-4
D gene: NA

CDR3 DNA: TGTGCCAGCAGTCCCTCCCCCTACGAGCAGTACTTC
CDR3 protein: CASSPSPYEQYF
clone size: NA
J gene: TRBJ2-7
V gene: TRBV6-5
D gene: NA

CDR3 DNA: TGCGCCAGCAGCGATGGGACAGGTGAGCAGTTCTTC
CDR3 protein: CASSDGTGEQFF
clone size: NA
J gene: TRBJ2-1
V gene: TRBV4-3
D gene: TRBD1

CDR3 DNA: TGCGCCAGCAGCCAAGTCGGAGGGGGGAACACTGAAGCTTTCTTT
CDR3 protein: CASSQVGGGNTEAFF
clone size: NA
J gene: TRBJ1-1
V gene: TRBV4-1
D gene: NA

CDR3 DNA: TGTGCCAGCAGCTTGGCCAAAGAGGCAGTGGCTAATGAAAAACTGTTTTTT
CDR3 protein: CASSLAKEAVANEKLFF
clone size: NA
J gene: TRBJ1-4
V gene: TRBV5-4
D gene: NA

CDR3 DNA: TGTGCCTGGAGTCTAGGGGGGAACACTGAAGCTTTCTTT
CDR3 protein: CAWSLGGNTEAFF
clone size: NA
J gene: TRBJ1-1
V gene: TRBV30
D gene: NA

CDR3 DNA: TGTGCCAGCAGCTTGGGGGTAACAGGGGTCGGCGGCTACACCTTC
CDR3 protein: CASSLGVTGVGGYTF
clone size: NA
J gene: TRBJ1-2
V gene: TRBV5-4
D gene: TRBD1

CDR3 DNA: TGTGCCAGCAGCGGTAGGACAGAGAGCACAGATACGCAGTATTTT
CDR3 protein: CASSGRTESTDTQYF
clone size: NA
J gene: TRBJ2-3
V gene: TRBV9
D gene: NA

CDR3 DNA: TGTGCTAGTGGTTTGAAAGGCGGACAGGGGAACACTGAAGCTTTCTTT
CDR3 protein: CASGLKGGQGNTEAFF
clone size: NA
J gene: TRBJ1-1
V gene: TRBV12-5
D gene: TRBD1

CDR3 DNA: TGTGCCCTTTGGGGGGCCACGGACAATGAGCAGTTCTTC
CDR3 protein: CALWGATDNEQFF
clone size: once
J gene: TRBJ2-1
V gene: TRBV7-3
D gene: NA

CDR3 DNA: TGTGCCAGCAGCTTAAAATATTCTGGCGGGGAGCTGTTTTTT
CDR3 protein: CASSLKYSGGELFF
clone size: NA
J gene: TRBJ2-2
V gene: TRBV11-1
D gene: NA

CDR3 DNA: TGTGCTAGCAGTTTGGTAACTGGAGATGGGCCCCAGCATTTT
CDR3 protein: CASSLVTGDGPQHF
clone size: NA
J gene: TRBJ1-5
V gene: TRBV27
D gene: NA

CDR3 DNA: TGTGCCAGCAGCCTTCTGGGGGTTAGCTCCTACGAGCAGTACTTC
CDR3 protein: CASSLLGVSSYEQYF
clone size: NA
J gene: TRBJ2-7
V gene: TRBV11-2
D gene: NA

CDR3 DNA: TGTGCCTGGAGTGCCCAGCGGGATAGGACAGATACGCAGTATTTT
CDR3 protein: CAWSAQRDRTDTQYF
clone size: NA
J gene: TRBJ2-3
V gene: TRBV30
D gene: TRBD2

CDR3 DNA: TGTGCCAGCCTTACCTTTAGCTCCTACAATGAGCAGTTCTTC
CDR3 protein: CASLTFSSYNEQFF
clone size: NA
J gene: TRBJ2-1
V gene: TRBV7-9
D gene: NA

CDR3 DNA: TGTGCCTCGCTAGACGGATATGGCTACACCTTC
CDR3 protein: CASLDGYGYTF
clone size: NA
J gene: TRBJ1-2
V gene: TRBV10-3
D gene: NA

CDR3 DNA: TGTGCCAGCAGTTTGGAGGGCCGGGGACTACCTTACAATGAGCAGTTCTTC
CDR3 protein: CASSLEGRGLPYNEQFF
clone size: few
J gene: TRBJ2-1
V gene: TRBV28
D gene: TRBD2

CDR3 DNA: TGTGCCAGCAGCCATGAGACCGGCCAGGATCAGCCCCAGCATTTT
CDR3 protein: CASSHETGQDQPQHF
clone size: NA
J gene: TRBJ1-5
V gene: TRBV4-2
D gene: NA